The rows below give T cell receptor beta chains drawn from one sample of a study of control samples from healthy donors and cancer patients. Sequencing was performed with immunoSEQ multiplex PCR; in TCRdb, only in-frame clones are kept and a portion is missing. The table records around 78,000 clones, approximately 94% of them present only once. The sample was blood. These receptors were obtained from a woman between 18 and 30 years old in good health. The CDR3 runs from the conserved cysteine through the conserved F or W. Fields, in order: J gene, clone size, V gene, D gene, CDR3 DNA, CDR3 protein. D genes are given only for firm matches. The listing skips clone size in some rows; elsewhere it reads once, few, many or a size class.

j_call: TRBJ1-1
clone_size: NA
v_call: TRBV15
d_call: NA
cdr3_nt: TGTGCCACCAATGTAGGGGTGAACACTGAAGCTTTCTTT
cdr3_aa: CATNVGVNTEAFF

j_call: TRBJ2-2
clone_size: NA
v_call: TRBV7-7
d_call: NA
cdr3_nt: TGTGCCAGCAGCTTTTTAATGACAGCGAACACCGGGGAGCTGTTTTTT
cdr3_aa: CASSFLMTANTGELFF

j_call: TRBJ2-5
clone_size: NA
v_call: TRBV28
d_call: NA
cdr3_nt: TGTGCCAGCAGCCTCGGGGGCCAAGAGACCCAGTACTTC
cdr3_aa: CASSLGGQETQYF

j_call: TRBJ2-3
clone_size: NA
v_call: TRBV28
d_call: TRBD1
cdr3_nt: TGTGCCAGCAGTTTAACCTTAGTGCCGGGACAGGGTTCCCGTCTGGCGGGAGCTACGCAGTATTTT
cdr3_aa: CASSLTLVPGQGSRLAGATQYF

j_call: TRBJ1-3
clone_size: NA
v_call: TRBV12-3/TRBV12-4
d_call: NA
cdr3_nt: TGTGCCAGCTTGGCAAGAAACACCATATATTTT
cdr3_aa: CASLARNTIYF

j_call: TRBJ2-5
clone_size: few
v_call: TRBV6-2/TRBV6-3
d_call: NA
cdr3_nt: TGTGCCAGCAGTTTCGGAGAAGAGCTGGAGACCCAGTACTTC
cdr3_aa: CASSFGEELETQYF

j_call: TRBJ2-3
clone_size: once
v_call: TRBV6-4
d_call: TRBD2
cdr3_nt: TGTGCCAGCAGTGTATCGAGCGGGAGTTCGGATACGCAGTATTTT
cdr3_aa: CASSVSSGSSDTQYF

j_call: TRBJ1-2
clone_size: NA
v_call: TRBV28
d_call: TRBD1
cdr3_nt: TGTGCCAGCAGTTCTCCGGACAGGCTTGTCGGCTACACCTTC
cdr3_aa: CASSSPDRLVGYTF

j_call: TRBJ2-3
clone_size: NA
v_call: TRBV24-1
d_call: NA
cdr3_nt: TGTGCCACCAGTGAAGTAGGCGGATTCCAAGGAGATACGCAGTATTTT
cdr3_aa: CATSEVGGFQGDTQYF

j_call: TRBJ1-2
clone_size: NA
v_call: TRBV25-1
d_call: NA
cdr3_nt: TGTGCCAGCAGTGACCCCCACAACTATGGCTACACCTTC
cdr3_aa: CASSDPHNYGYTF

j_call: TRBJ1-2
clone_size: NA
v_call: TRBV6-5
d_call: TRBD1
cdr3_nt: TGTGCCAGCAGTTGGGACAGGAATCCTAACTATGGCTACACCTTC
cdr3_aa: CASSWDRNPNYGYTF

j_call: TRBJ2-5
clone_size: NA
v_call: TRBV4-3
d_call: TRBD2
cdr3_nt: TGCGCCAGCAGCCAAGGTGGACTAGCGGGACAAGAGACCCAGTACTTC
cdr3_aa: CASSQGGLAGQETQYF

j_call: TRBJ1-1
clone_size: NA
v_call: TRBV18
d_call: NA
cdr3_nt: TGTGCCAGCTCACCACCACGGGTGAACACTGAAGCTTTCTTT
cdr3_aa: CASSPPRVNTEAFF

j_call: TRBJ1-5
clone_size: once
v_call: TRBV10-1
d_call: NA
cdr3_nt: TGCGCCAGCAGTGAGGGGAGACAGCCCCAGCATTTT
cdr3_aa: CASSEGRQPQHF

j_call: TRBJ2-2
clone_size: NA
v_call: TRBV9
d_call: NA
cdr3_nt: TGTGCCAGCACCCCAGGGGACGGGAGCACCGGGGAGCTGTTTTTT
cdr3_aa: CASTPGDGSTGELFF

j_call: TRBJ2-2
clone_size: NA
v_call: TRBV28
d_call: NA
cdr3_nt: TGTGCCACATTTTCTATTCCGGGCACCGGGGAGCTGTTTTTT
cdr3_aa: CATFSIPGTGELFF